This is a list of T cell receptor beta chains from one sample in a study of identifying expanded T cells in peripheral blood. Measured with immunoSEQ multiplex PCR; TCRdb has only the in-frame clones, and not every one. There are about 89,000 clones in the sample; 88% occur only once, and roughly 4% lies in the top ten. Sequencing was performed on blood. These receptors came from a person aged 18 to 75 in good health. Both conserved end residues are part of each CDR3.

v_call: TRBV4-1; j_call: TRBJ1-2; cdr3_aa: CASSQDFDSPPYGYTF
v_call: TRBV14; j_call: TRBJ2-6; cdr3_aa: CASSQSGGAAGANVLTF
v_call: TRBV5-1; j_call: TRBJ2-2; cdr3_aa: CASSFIKAENTGELFF
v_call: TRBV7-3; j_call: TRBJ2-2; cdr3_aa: CASSVPLTYANTGELFF
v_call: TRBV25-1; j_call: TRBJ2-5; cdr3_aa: CASKTRGPRETQYF
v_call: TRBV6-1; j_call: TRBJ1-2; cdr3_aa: CASSPGRLASYTF
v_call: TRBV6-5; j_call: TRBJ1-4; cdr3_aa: CASSPAGQGNEKLFF
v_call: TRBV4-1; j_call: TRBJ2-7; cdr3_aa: CASSQESEPYYEQYF
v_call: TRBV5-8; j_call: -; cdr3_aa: CASSLRRTVAYEQYF
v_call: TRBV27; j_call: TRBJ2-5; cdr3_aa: CASSFWTGYQETQYF
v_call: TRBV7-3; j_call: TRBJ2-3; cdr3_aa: CASKEGGGTDTQYF
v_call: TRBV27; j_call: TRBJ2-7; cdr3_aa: CASSSGLAGGRSYEQYF
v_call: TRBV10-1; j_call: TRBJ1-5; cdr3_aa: CASSDHDGRPDSNQPQHF
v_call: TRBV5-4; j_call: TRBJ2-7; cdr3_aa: CASSLGGPSYEQYF
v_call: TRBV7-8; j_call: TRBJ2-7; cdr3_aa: CASSFRDSAYEQYF
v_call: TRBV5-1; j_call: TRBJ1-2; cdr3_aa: CASSLDSGDYGYTF
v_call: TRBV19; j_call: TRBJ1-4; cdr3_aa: CASRPPGGAREKLFF
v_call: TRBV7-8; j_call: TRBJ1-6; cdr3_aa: CASSSPQGLFNQALHF
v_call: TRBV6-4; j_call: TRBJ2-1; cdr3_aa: CASSNPGTSDEQFF
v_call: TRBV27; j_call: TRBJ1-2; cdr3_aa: CASSLSGTGKLGGYTF
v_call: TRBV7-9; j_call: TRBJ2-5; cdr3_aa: CASSSGQGAKTQYF
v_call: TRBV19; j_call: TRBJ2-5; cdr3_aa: CASSITGTGETQYF
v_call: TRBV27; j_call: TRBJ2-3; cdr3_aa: CATIAGVEYF
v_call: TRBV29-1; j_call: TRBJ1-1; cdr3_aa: CSAFLQENTEAFF
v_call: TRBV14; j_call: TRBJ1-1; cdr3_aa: CASSVTRQGNTEAFF
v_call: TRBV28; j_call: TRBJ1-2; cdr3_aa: CASRPPGLANYGYTF
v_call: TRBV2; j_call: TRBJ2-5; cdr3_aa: CASREGLGNGFIRTQYF
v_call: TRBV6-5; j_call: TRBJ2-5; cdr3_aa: CASSYKTWAGGETQYF
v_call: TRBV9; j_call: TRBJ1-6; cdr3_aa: CASSLTVGGGSPLHF